This is a list of T cell receptor beta chains from one sample in a study of T cell responses to AZD1222 COVID-19 vaccine. Generated by immunoSEQ multiplex PCR, the TCRdb table keeps only in-frame clones and is missing some. The top ten hold 25% to 30% of the sample, which has about 55,000 clones, about four fifths seen once. Sequencing used peripheral blood, obtained on day 0 of AZD1222 vaccination. These receptors were collected from an adult in good health. The conserved cysteine and the conserved F or W are not part of the CDR3 here.

>TRBJ1-3|TRBV9|13
ASSVDRNRGNTIY
>TRBJ1-6|TRBV27|11
ASSFRQNSPLH
>TRBJ2-3|TRBV30|11
AWSPAGGDTQY
>TRBJ1-1|TRBV4-3|13
ASSRVTGEATEAF
>TRBJ1-4|TRBV7-3|14
ASSSTGTSTNEKLF
>TRBJ2-1|TRBV30|11
AWSVRAGGQQF
>TRBJ2-1|TRBV18|13
ASSPRSTGNNEQF
>TRBJ2-3|TRBV6-1|12
ASVPGDYTDTQY
>TRBJ2-3|TRBV7-2|14
ASSLDQPAATDTQY
>TRBJ1-1|TRBV2|12
ASRASGGSGEAF
>TRBJ1-1|TRBV3-1/TRBV3-2|12
ASSRTGLNTEAF
>TRBJ1-5|TRBV28|17
ASSLRQGAFPYSNQPQH
>TRBJ1-3|TRBV28|14
ASSLNLGSGSDTIY